The present T cell receptor beta chain was sequenced within a study of blood T cells in healthy people across ages. Through a sample-barcoded 5' primer and a J-beta primer mix, a second PCR was run for roughly 6 to 11 cycles. TCRdb re-analysed the 5' RACE reads in MiXCR, keeping a single row per CDR3 protein. The sample has 1,100,000 or so distinct CDR3 sequences, 45% seen once. After removal of 4 bases from V and 5 bases from J, the junction contained 7 bases not matched to a gene. The CDR3 loop spans 14 amino acids. There are many counts of this clonotype. The sequence was obtained from a woman aged 55-69 years in good health. The V and J genes are TRBV12-3 or TRBV12-4 and TRBJ1-2; 7 nucleotides match TRBD1. Sequenced input: blood. CDR3 loop: CASSSGQRNYGYTF. DNA of the CDR3: TGTGCCAGCAGTTCGGGACAGAGAAATTATGGCTACACCTTC.